This TCR beta chain was sequenced for a study of spatial heterogeneity in lung cancer. Study-wide points: The number of expanded tumor alpha and beta chains correlated with mutation number.

This clonotype is medium-sized in the sample. What it binds is unknown. TCR cDNA molecules were tagged individually, and each one carried a unique molecular identifier. One entry per CDR3 protein, called by TCRdb with MiXCR from the 5' RACE reads. The profile shows a few thousand distinct CDR3 sequences, 15% to 20% of them singletons. The CDR3 spans 14 residues. CDR1 SQVTM and CDR2 ANQGSEA come from the germline V gene. V was trimmed by 3 bases and J by 5 bases, leaving 16 bases between them. Time point meaning: sample taken at primary tumor resection. The source material was lung tumor tissue, sampled at surgery. This sequence was found in a male donor with early-stage non-small cell lung cancer. The chain combines TRBV29-1 with TRBJ1-2; a possible D gene is TRBD1 (5 bases). CDR3 region: CSVDVSGRRYGYTF. The DNA of the CDR3 is TGCAGCGTTGATGTATCGGGACGGCGTTATGGCTACACCTTC.